A single sample gave rise to the 10 T cell receptor beta chains below, sequenced in a study of T cells in Graves' hyperthyroidism and ophthalmopathy. Template material for amplifying TCR beta CDR3 regions consisted of RNA transcripts. First-round RT-PCR with HTBI primers amplified the TCR CDR3 region. TCRdb independently ran MiXCR on the multiplex PCR reads; one entry per CDR3 protein. The profile shows around 580,000 distinct CDR3 sequences, approximately 15% of them singletons. Sequenced sample: blood. These receptors all come from a woman aged 18 to 35 with Graves' hyperthyroidism.

This clonotype was picked up many times. V usage is TRBV12-3 or TRBV12-4 and J usage is TRBJ2-5, with 12 bases identical to TRBD2. The V segment lost 5 bases and the J segment 4 bases; nucleotides outside the gene matches: 5. CDR3 size: 15 residues. Written as DNA, the CDR3 is TGTGCCAGCAGTCCCATACTAGCGGGAGGAGAGACCCAGTACTTC. It translates to CASSPILAGGETQYF.

To note about this clonotype: One base away lies a much larger clone, so this may be a sequencing read error. The V and J genes are TRBV28 and TRBJ2-3; 8 bases agree with TRBD2. The CDR3 has 20 residues. Germline CDR1 reads MDHEN; CDR2 reads SYDVKM. J was trimmed by 0 bases and V by 2 bases; bases with no gene match: 16. The DNA for the CDR3 is TGTGCCAGCAGTTTACGGTTGCCAGCGGGAGAAGGCCTTAGCACAGATACGCAGTATTTT. Its translation is CASSLRLPAGEGLSTDTQYF.

This clonotype has ten or more counts. The chain links TRBV10-3 to TRBJ2-1, with 8 bases matching TRBD2. With V trimmed by 2 bases and J by 7 bases, 10 bases remained unmatched. The CDR3 runs to 16 residues. CDR1 ENHRY and CDR2 SYGVKD come from the germline V gene. CDR3 in amino acids: CAISEPASGRGNEQFF. The CDR3 region has the DNA TGTGCCATCAGTGAGCCGGCCAGCGGGAGAGGTAATGAGCAGTTCTTC.

This clonotype was picked up many times. The chain carries TRBV6-1 and TRBJ2-7; weak D call: TRBD2 (5 bases). Trimming removed 7 bases from V and 1 base from J, with 14 bases in between. Germline V gives CDR1 MNHNS, CDR2 SASEGT. This CDR3 region has 14 residues. This CDR3 is CASKSGGLSYEQYF. In nucleotides, the CDR3 is TGTGCCAGCAAGTCCGGAGGACTTTCCTACGAGCAGTACTTC.

The chain joins TRBV2 to TRBJ2-5; the D call may be TRBD1 or TRBD2 (6 bases each). V was clipped by 6 bases and J by 4 bases, with 15 bases between them. This CDR3 region has 14 residues. Germline V gene sequence: CDR1 SNHLY, CDR2 FYNNEI. The CDR3 reads CASREGVGVETQYF. CDR3 nucleotides: TGTGCCAGCAGGGAGGGGGTAGGAGTAGAGACCCAGTACTTC. Using reference TRBV2 and TRBJ2-5 for the parts outside the CDR3, the full variable domain is EPEVTQTPSHQVTQMGQEVILRCVPISNHLYFYWYRQILGQKVEFLVSFYNNEISEKSEIFDDQFSVERPDGSNFTLKIRSTKLEDSAMYFCASREGVGVETQYFGPGTRLLVL.

J is TRBJ1-2 and V is TRBV20-1, with D perhaps matching TRBD1 (6 bases). Looked up from germline, CDR1 is DFQATT and CDR2 is SNEGSKA (reference sequence). The CDR3 length is 14 residues. V gave up 6 bases and J gave up 1 base, with 15 bases separating them. Here the CDR3 reads CSAPPGHLNYGYTF. In DNA form, the CDR3 reads TGCAGTGCCCCTCCGGGACACCTTAACTATGGCTACACCTTC.

The CDR3 region has the DNA TGTGCCAGCAGCCCAAGGACAGGGAAAGAGACCCAGTACTTC. Its protein product is CASSPRTGKETQYF. The chain links TRBV9 to TRBJ2-5; 8 bases fit TRBD1. The J segment lost 3 bases and the V segment lost 4 bases, leaving 5 bases of the junction unmatched. Germline CDR1 SGDLS, CDR2 YYNGEE. The CDR3 has 14 amino acids.

This clonotype was found a few times. The chain employs TRBV5-6 and TRBJ1-5; perhaps TRBD1 as D (6 bases). Trimming took 2 bases from V and 6 from J, leaving 12 bases between them. This CDR3 region has 14 residues. CDR1 and CDR2 from the germline V gene are SGHDT and YYEEEE. The CDR3 DNA sequence: TGTGCCAGCAGCTTTTGGGGGGCGAGTCAGCCCCAGCATTTT. Translating gives CASSFWGASQPQHF. The whole variable domain, remainder taken from reference TRBV5-6 and TRBJ1-5, is DAGVTQSPTHLIKTRGQQVTLRCSPKSGHDTVSWYQQALGQGPQFIFQYYEEEERQRGNFPDRFSGHQFPNYSSELNVNALLLGDSALYLCASSFWGASQPQHFGDGTRLSIL.

Turning to this clonotype: A clone one base away is much larger, so this may be a read error. The chain uses TRBV6-1 and TRBJ2-3; tentatively, D is TRBD1 or TRBD2 (6 bases each). With 0 bases removed from V and 5 bases from J, the gap between germline ends came to 15 bases. The CDR3 is 16 residues long. Germline assignment: CDR1 MNHNS and CDR2 SASEGT. CDR3 bases: TGTGCCAGCAGTGAAGCCCTCGAGGGGGGCATAGATACGCAGTATTTT. Translated, it gives CASSEALEGGIDTQYF.

Written as DNA, the CDR3 is TGCAGTGCTAGAGGGACAGCCAATCAGCCCCAGCATTTT. Protein sequence: CSARGTANQPQHF. The gene calls are TRBV20-1 and TRBJ1-5, with D perhaps TRBD1 (6 bases). Trimming cost V 1 base and J 3 bases, with 7 bases left between them. The germline V gene encodes CDR1 DFQATT and CDR2 SNEGSKA (reference sequence). The CDR3 extends over 13 amino acids.